The clone carrying this T cell receptor beta chain appeared a single time. Antigen unknown. The sample is drawn from a study of blood T cells in healthy people across ages. The CDR3 consists of 15 residues. Per germline, CDR1 SGHVS and CDR2 FQNEAQ. V shed 5 bases and J shed 0 bases, with 13 bases lying between them. PCR was performed a second time for roughly 7 to 12 cycles using a sample-barcoded 5' primer and a J-beta primer mix. TCRdb reanalysed the 5' RACE reads using MiXCR and keeps one entry per CDR3 protein. The sample includes fewer than 2 million distinct CDR3 sequences, around 42% of them seen just once. Study-level results: The diversity estimates, figures obtained from one million T cells, were considered underestimates.

The draw of peripheral blood yielded ten milliliters from each donor. Specimen: blood. V is TRBV7-8 and J is TRBJ1-1, with D hard to call. This clonotype originated in a human donor in good health. This CDR3 is CASSDGGRLNTEAFF. CDR3 in DNA: TGTGCCAGCAGCGACGGAGGGAGACTGAACACTGAAGCTTTCTTT.